These 10 T cell receptor beta chains originate from one sample sequenced in a study of blood T cell repertoires in COVID-19. TCRdb's copy holds only in-frame clones and misses some; the assay was immunoSEQ multiplex PCR. The data show 200,000 to 250,000 clones, around 81% seen once. The specimen sequenced was peripheral blood. All receptors come from a woman aged 25 to 39 who had recovered from COVID-19.

This rearrangement joins TRBV12-5 to TRBJ2-7, with 7 bases fitting TRBD2. V was clipped by 1 base and J by 2 bases; unmatched bases: 11. This CDR3 region has 17 residues. Germline V gene sequence: CDR1 LGHNT, CDR2 FRNRAP. CDR3 protein: CASGLGVLRERPYEQYF. CDR3 nucleotide sequence: TGTGCTAGTGGTTTGGGGGTACTGCGGGAGAGGCCCTACGAGCAGTACTTC.

This clone was counted a few times. V and J are TRBV6-5 and TRBJ2-1; D is unclear. Per the germline V gene, CDR1 is MNHEY and CDR2 is SVGAGI. The V and J ends lost 4 bases and 7 bases respectively, with 14 bases between them. The CDR3 loop spans 14 amino acids. CDR3 sequence reads: CASSFLSVSNEQFF. The CDR3 nucleotides are TGTGCCAGCAGTTTCCTATCGGTTTCGAATGAGCAGTTCTTC.

The chain has TRBV5-1 and TRBJ2-3, with 14 bases lining up with TRBD2. The V segment lost 4 bases and the J segment 4 bases; nucleotides outside the gene matches: 5. The germline gives CDR1 SGHRS, CDR2 YFSETQ. This CDR3 has 16 residues. The CDR3: CASSPTGLAGADTQYF. The CDR3 bases are TGCGCCAGCAGCCCAACGGGACTAGCGGGAGCAGATACGCAGTATTTT.

This chain joins TRBV6-1 and TRBJ2-7; 8 bases map to TRBD1. Trimming cost V 2 bases and J 1 base; bases outside gene matches: 10. Germline values: CDR1 MNHNS, CDR2 SASEGT. This CDR3 region has 17 residues. This chain's CDR3 is CASSEYLGTGTSYEQYF. As DNA, the CDR3 is TGTGCCAGCAGTGAATATCTGGGGACAGGTACTTCCTACGAGCAGTACTTC.

The rearrangement uses TRBV10-2 and TRBJ1-2; TRBD1 might be the D (5 bases). Looked up from germline, CDR1 is WSHSY and CDR2 is SAAADI. Deletions cut 9 bases from V and 2 bases from J, with 10 bases between. The CDR3 covers 12 residues. The CDR3 coding sequence is TGCGCCAGTGCCGACAGAAACTATGGCTACACCTTC. It codes for CASADRNYGYTF.

The chain carries TRBV5-1 and TRBJ1-4; TRBD1 matches 7 bases. The CDR3 spans 14 residues. Germline CDR1 and CDR2: SGHRS and YFSETQ. With 4 bases clipped from V and 7 bases from J, the junction kept 7 bases outside the gene matches. The CDR3 spells CASSPDRVTEKLFF. CDR3 nucleotide sequence: TGCGCCAGCAGCCCTGACAGGGTCACTGAAAAACTGTTTTTT. Looking up the rest from reference TRBV5-1 and TRBJ1-4 gives the full variable domain: KAGVTQTPRYLIKTRGQQVTLSCSPISGHRSVSWYQQTPGQGLQFLFEYFSETQRNKGNFPGRFSGRQFSNSRSEMNVSTLELGDSALYLCASSPDRVTEKLFFGSGTQLSVL.

The rearrangement uses TRBV10-3 and TRBJ1-5, with TRBD1 as a possible D gene (6 bases). The V end lost 7 bases, the J end lost 0 bases, and 19 bases lay between the germline ends. The germline gives CDR1 ENHRY, CDR2 SYGVKD. This CDR3 has 17 amino acids. CDR3 protein: CAINDRGGPYSNQPQHF. The CDR3 coding sequence is TGTGCCATCAATGATAGAGGGGGACCTTATAGCAATCAGCCCCAGCATTTT.

The chain combines TRBV7-3 with TRBJ2-3; the D gene is possibly TRBD2 (6 bases). Deletions cut 7 bases from V and 2 bases from J, with 10 bases between. The CDR3 has 13 amino acids. Germline CDR1 and CDR2: SGHTA and FQGTGA. In DNA form, the CDR3 reads TGTGCCAGCAACCGGGACTTCACAGATACGCAGTATTTT. This codes for CASNRDFTDTQYF.

The rearrangement uses TRBV5-1 and TRBJ2-5, with a tentative D call TRBD2 (5 bases). Trimming pared 0 bases from V and 5 bases from J, leaving 17 bases between. The CDR3 spans 16 residues. The germline V gene encodes CDR1 SGHRS and CDR2 YFSETQ. CDR3: CASSLAPLRVGETQYF. The CDR3 DNA sequence: TGCGCCAGCAGCTTGGCGCCTCTGCGGGTAGGGGAGACCCAGTACTTC.

The chain has TRBV6-4 and TRBJ2-2, with D uncertain. The CDR3 runs 14 residues. CDR1 and CDR2 from the germline V gene are MRHNA and SNTAGT. Trimming cost V 2 bases and J 5 bases, with 9 bases left between them. The CDR3 DNA reads TGTGCCAGCAGTGACCCGGGTTCGACCGGGGAGCTGTTTTTT. Its protein is CASSDPGSTGELFF.